The clone carrying this T cell receptor beta chain showed up just once. Its antigen remains unidentified. Here immunoSEQ multiplex PCR was the method, and the copy in TCRdb shows in-frame clones only, minus some. The sample holds tens of thousands of clones; around 94% are singletons and the top ten take 20% to 30%. V was trimmed by 5 bases and J by 0 bases, leaving 10 bases between them. This CDR3 spans 14 amino acids. Germline V gene data show CDR1 as ENHRY and CDR2 as SYGVKD. This sample was included in a study of T cell clones after liver transplantation. About the study: Pre-transplant mixed lymphocyte reactions yielded third-party-reactive TCRbeta sequences as comparators for graft-donor-reactive sequences. Apart from three HCV-positive recipients, transplants were for non-autoimmune, non-viral reasons.

Study results and limitations: In two subjects, few donor cells limited the measurable donor-reactive repertoire. A significant post-transplant drop in circulating graft-donor-reactive CD4 TCRbeta sequences occurred in most of the 8 subjects.

The source of this sequence is a human patient who received a liver transplant. Some T cells may originate from the graft donor. The chain combines TRBV10-3 with TRBJ1-1; no firm D call. The specimen comprised CD8+ T cells from blood, sampled 12 months after liver transplant. Here the CDR3 DNA reads TGTGCCATCAGTCCCAGGACGGTGAACACTGAAGCTTTCTTT. This translates into CAISPRTVNTEAFF.